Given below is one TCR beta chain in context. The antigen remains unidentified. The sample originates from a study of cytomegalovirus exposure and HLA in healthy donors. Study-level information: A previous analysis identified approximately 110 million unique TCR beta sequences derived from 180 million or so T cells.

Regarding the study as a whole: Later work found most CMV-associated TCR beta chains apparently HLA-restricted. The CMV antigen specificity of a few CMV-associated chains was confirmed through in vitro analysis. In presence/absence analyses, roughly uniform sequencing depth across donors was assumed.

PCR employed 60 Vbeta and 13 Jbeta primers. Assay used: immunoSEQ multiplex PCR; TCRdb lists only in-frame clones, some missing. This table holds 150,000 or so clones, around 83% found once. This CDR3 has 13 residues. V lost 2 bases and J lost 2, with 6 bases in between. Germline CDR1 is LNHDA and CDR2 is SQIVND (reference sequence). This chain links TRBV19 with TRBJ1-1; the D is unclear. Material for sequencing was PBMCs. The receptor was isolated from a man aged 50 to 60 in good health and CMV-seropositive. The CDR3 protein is CASSINTNTEAFF. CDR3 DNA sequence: TGTGCCAGTAGTATAAACACCAACACTGAAGCTTTCTTT.